Below, 29 T cell receptor beta chains from the same sample are listed, as sequenced in a study of T cells in Graves' hyperthyroidism and ophthalmopathy. Authors of the study amplified TCR beta CDR3 regions from RNA transcripts. First-round RT-PCR with HTBI primers amplified the TCR CDR3 region. MiXCR, applied by TCRdb to the multiplex PCR reads, yields one record per CDR3 protein. The data hold around 800,000 distinct CDR3 sequences, with about 38% observed a single time. Material: blood. Receptors were obtained from a man aged 18-30 years with Graves' hyperthyroidism.

The chain combines TRBV6-5 with TRBJ1-2, with unresolved D. The CDR3 is made up of 13 amino acids. Germline-derived CDR1 and CDR2 are MNHEY and SVGAGI. V was trimmed by 7 bases and J by 4 bases, leaving 13 bases between them. Written as DNA, the CDR3 is TGTGCCAGCACCAACCTGAAGGGCTATGGCTACACCTTC. It is translated as CASTNLKGYGYTF.

There are many counts of this clonotype. The chain employs TRBV20-1 and TRBJ1-5; D remains unclear. The CDR3 consists of 15 residues. Germline CDR1 and CDR2: DFQATT and SNEGSKA (reference sequence). Trimming removed 3 bases from V and 2 bases from J, with 14 bases in between. This CDR3 is CSASSRRVGNQPQHF. For the CDR3, the DNA is TGCAGTGCTAGCTCCAGACGAGTAGGCAATCAGCCCCAGCATTTT.

A remark on this clonotype: A much larger clone lies one base from this, so it may be a read error. The chain combines TRBV19 with TRBJ2-7; either TRBD1 or TRBD2 may supply D (5 bases each). CDR1 LNHDA and CDR2 SQIVND come from the germline V gene (reference sequence). The CDR3 has 12 residues. V was trimmed by 5 bases and J by 9 bases, leaving 14 bases between them. CDR3 region: CASSDTRDGQYF. Here the CDR3 DNA reads TGTGCCAGTAGTGATACGAGGGACGGGCAGTACTTC.

This clonotype was seen more than once but under ten times. The V gene is TRBV4-1, the J gene TRBJ2-5; D tentatively reads TRBD1 or TRBD2 (5 bases each). Trimming stripped 5 bases from V and 5 bases from J, with 12 bases between. The CDR3 has 13 residues. The V gene's germline CDR1 is MGHRA and CDR2 YSYEKL. CDR3 amino acids: CASSEGWGETQYF. CDR3 sequence (DNA): TGCGCCAGCAGCGAGGGGTGGGGGGAGACCCAGTACTTC.

The V call is TRBV7-9, the J call TRBJ1-6; possibly TRBD1 for D (5 bases). The V end lost 5 bases, the J end lost 7 bases, and 18 bases lay between the germline ends. Per germline, CDR1 SEHNR and CDR2 FQNEAQ (reference sequence). The CDR3 runs 16 residues. The CDR3 region has the DNA TGTGCCAGCAGCCAAGAATGGGGGACCGTGAATTCACCCCTCCACTTT. This encodes CASSQEWGTVNSPLHF.

V is TRBV11-2 and J is TRBJ2-7; 7 positions agree with TRBD1. Germline trimming cut 5 bases from V and 3 bases from J; bases unmatched to any gene: 7. CDR3 length equals 14 residues. Germline-derived CDR1 and CDR2 are SGHAT and FQNNGV. The CDR3 sequence is CASSRSTGNYEQYF. DNA for the CDR3: TGTGCCAGCAGCCGATCGACAGGGAACTACGAGCAGTACTTC. The full variable domain, its missing parts supplied by reference TRBV11-2 and TRBJ2-7, is EAGVAQSPRYKIIEKRQSVAFWCNPISGHATLYWYQQILGQGPKLLIQFQNNGVVDDSQLPKDRFSAERLKGVDSTLKIQPAKLEDSAVYLCASSRSTGNYEQYFGPGTRLTVT.

The chain couples TRBV5-6 to TRBJ1-2, with D possibly matching TRBD1 (5 bases). Germline CDR1 SGHDT, CDR2 YYEEEE. V was trimmed by 5 bases and J by 6 bases, leaving 14 bases between them. The CDR3 is made up of 13 amino acids. As DNA, the CDR3 is TGTGCCAGCAGGGATTGGGGGAAGGATGGCTACACCTTC. This codes for CASRDWGKDGYTF.

Many counts were recorded for this clonotype. The V call is TRBV29-1, the J call TRBJ1-3; D perhaps matches TRBD1 (5 bases). The CDR3 covers 15 residues. V was clipped by 0 bases and J by 4 bases, with 13 bases between them. Looked up from germline, CDR1 is SQVTM and CDR2 is ANQGSEA. CDR3 in amino acids: CSVEDRQQVGNTIYF. DNA of the CDR3: TGCAGCGTTGAAGATCGCCAACAGGTCGGAAACACCATATATTTT. The full variable domain, completed using reference TRBV29-1 and TRBJ1-3, is SAVISQKPSRDICQRGTSLTIQCQVDSQVTMMFWYRQQPGQSLTLIATANQGSEATYESGFVIDKFPISRPNLTFSTLTVSNMSPEDSSIYLCSVEDRQQVGNTIYFGEGSWLTVV.

This clonotype was seen repeatedly, ten times or more. CDR3 coding DNA: TGTGCCAGCAGTGAGGACGGCCCATTAAAACACTCTGGGGCCAACGTCCTGACTTTC. The encoded protein is CASSEDGPLKHSGANVLTF. The rearrangement uses TRBV2 and TRBJ2-6; no clear D gene. Between the trimmed V and J ends, which lost 3 bases and 0 bases, there was a span of 18 bases. Looked up from germline, CDR1 is SNHLY and CDR2 is FYNNEI. CDR3 size: 19 residues.

This clonotype has ten or more counts. The chain joins TRBV29-1 to TRBJ2-7; D possibly corresponds to TRBD2 (6 bases). V was cut by 2 bases and J by 2 bases, with 10 bases left in between. Germline V gives CDR1 SQVTM, CDR2 ANQGSEA. The length of the CDR3 is 13 residues. In DNA form, the CDR3 reads TGCAGCGTTGAATTAGGCGGGACCTACGAGCAGTACTTC. It is translated as CSVELGGTYEQYF.

The rearrangement links TRBV7-6 to TRBJ1-3; 7 bases are a match to TRBD1. J gave up 0 bases and V 6 bases, and 5 bases lay outside the gene matches. There are 15 residues in the CDR3. In germline, CDR1 is SGHVS, CDR2 FNYEAQ. CDR3 nucleotides: TGTGCCAGCAGACCAGGGGGAGGCTCTGGAAACACCATATATTTT. This gives the protein CASRPGGGSGNTIYF. Filled out from reference TRBV7-6 and TRBJ1-3, the complete variable domain reads GAGVSQSPRYKVTKRGQDVALRCDPISGHVSLYWYRQALGQGPEFLTYFNYEAQQDKSGLPNDRFSAERPEGSISTLTIQRTEQRDSAMYRCASRPGGGSGNTIYFGEGSWLTVV.

This clonotype was counted only a few times. The chain uses TRBV15 and TRBJ2-2, with 7 nucleotides matching TRBD1. The V segment lost 5 bases and the J segment 1 base; nucleotides outside the gene matches: 4. CDR1 and CDR2 (germline): LNHNV, YYDKDF (reference sequence). The length of the CDR3 is 15 residues. CDR3 DNA sequence: TGTGCCACCAGCTTGGACAGGAGGAACACCGGGGAGCTGTTTTTT. It translates to CATSLDRRNTGELFF.

Worth noting for this clonotype: A much larger clone lies one base from this, so it may be a read error. This chain joins TRBV9 and TRBJ2-6; no clear D gene. The CDR3 length is 14 residues. The germline V gene has CDR1 SGDLS and CDR2 YYNGEE. Trimming cost V 4 bases and J 1 base, with 6 bases left between them. CDR3 loop: CASSTFSGANVLTF. The CDR3 region has the DNA TGTGCCAGCAGCACCTTTTCTGGGGCCAACGTCCTGACTTTC.

This chain connects TRBV12-3 or TRBV12-4 to TRBJ1-3; D remains ambiguous. The V end was cut by 1 base, the J end by 4 bases, with 11 bases between. The CDR3 has 15 amino acids. The CDR3 DNA reads as TGTGCCAGCAGTTTAGGGGGTTCGAAAGGAAACACCATATATTTT. Translating gives CASSLGGSKGNTIYF.

Turning to this clonotype: It may be a read error: a sequence one base away is much more abundant. V and J are TRBV12-3 or TRBV12-4 and TRBJ1-2; D call uncertain. V was shortened by 6 bases and J by 10 bases, with 18 bases between the two germline ends. The CDR3 covers 13 residues. CDR3: CASSPTSLGDYTF. CDR3 nucleotide sequence: TGTGCCAGCAGCCCGACCAGCTTGGGTGACTACACCTTC.

The CDR3 bases are TGTGCCAGCTCACCCACTAACAGGGTGAATTCACCCCTCCACTTT. Protein: CASSPTNRVNSPLHF. V gene TRBV18 combines with J gene TRBJ1-6; a possible D gene is TRBD1 (6 bases). Germline V lookup: CDR1 KGHSH, CDR2 LQKENI. With 3 bases removed from V and 7 bases from J, the gap between germline ends came to 13 bases. This CDR3 is 15 amino acids long.

This clonotype was seen only a few times. The V call is TRBV5-6, the J call TRBJ1-1; tentatively, D is TRBD1 (5 bases). The CDR3 consists of 16 residues. Germline V gene sequence: CDR1 SGHDT, CDR2 YYEEEE. Trimming removed 2 bases from V and 4 bases from J, with 18 bases in between. The CDR3 spells CASSLQGPRERTEAFF. The CDR3 DNA is TGTGCCAGCAGCTTACAAGGGCCCAGGGAGCGCACTGAAGCTTTCTTT.

This clonotype was found many times. J is TRBJ1-2 and V is TRBV10-2; 9 nucleotides match TRBD1. CDR3 length: 18 residues. The germline V gene encodes CDR1 WSHSY and CDR2 SAAADI. J lost 4 bases, V lost 0 bases, and 12 bases had no gene match. The CDR3 coding sequence is TGCGCCAGCAGTGAGTCAAGAGATTTCGGGACAGGGCGCTATGGCTACACCTTC. Its translation: CASSESRDFGTGRYGYTF.

In its sample, this clonotype was seen many times. The chain has TRBV9 and TRBJ1-1; D not resolved. CDR3 length: 12 residues. CDR1 and CDR2 from the germline V gene are SGDLS and YYNGEE. The V end lost 3 bases, the J end lost 10 bases, and 13 bases lay between the germline ends. CDR3: CASSADQVRAFF. CDR3 DNA sequence: TGTGCCAGCAGCGCGGATCAAGTCAGAGCTTTCTTT. The full variable domain, rest sourced from reference TRBV9 and TRBJ1-1, is DSGVTQTPKHLITATGQRVTLRCSPRSGDLSVYWYQQSLDQGLQFLIQYYNGEERAKGNILERFSAQQFPDLHSELNLSSLELGDSALYFCASSADQVRAFFGQGTRLTVV.

This clonotype was counted a few times. The V call is TRBV20-1, the J call TRBJ1-5; D gene unclear. CDR3 length equals 14 residues. The V gene's germline CDR1 is DFQATT and CDR2 SNEGSKA (reference sequence). Deletions cut 3 bases from V and 4 bases from J, with 13 bases between. The CDR3 DNA follows: TGCAGTGCTAGTTTAGCACAGTTAAATCAGCCCCAGCATTTT. It yields the protein CSASLAQLNQPQHF.

Points on this clonotype: A much bigger clone sits one base away, suggesting this may be a read error. V and J are TRBV6-6 and TRBJ1-4; a possible D gene is TRBD1 (6 bases). CDR3 length equals 14 residues. Germline V gene data show CDR1 as MNHNY and CDR2 as SVGAGI (reference sequence). V was cut by 7 bases and J by 1 base, with 10 bases left in between. CDR3 protein: CASTLQGTNEKLFF. DNA for the CDR3: TGTGCCAGCACCCTACAGGGAACTAATGAAAAACTGTTTTTT.

Worth noting for this clonotype: A much more abundant neighbour one base away suggests this may be a read error. The chain carries TRBV20-1 and TRBJ2-7; 8 nucleotides align to TRBD2. The CDR3 length is 12 residues. Trimming at V came to 3 bases and at J to 6 bases, leaving 4 bases not matched to a gene. Germline loops: CDR1 DFQATT, CDR2 SNEGSKA (reference sequence). CDR3 in amino acids: CSASGRDSEQYF. The CDR3 DNA follows: TGCAGTGCTAGCGGGAGGGACTCCGAGCAGTACTTC.

The J gene is TRBJ2-7, the V gene TRBV20-1; D remains unclear. The CDR3 totals 14 residues. Per the germline V gene, CDR1 is DFQATT and CDR2 is SNEGSKA (reference sequence). The germline V and J ends were trimmed by 0 bases and 2 bases, with 11 bases remaining between them. The CDR3 here is CSAREITPAYEQYF. In DNA form, the CDR3 reads TGCAGTGCTAGAGAGATAACACCCGCCTACGAGCAGTACTTC.

CDR3 coding DNA: TGTGCCAGCAGCGTAGGCAGGGGCAACACCGGGGAGCTGTTTTTT. Encoded protein: CASSVGRGNTGELFF. The chain links TRBV9 to TRBJ2-2, with D possibly being TRBD1 (6 bases). Germline lookup yields CDR1 SGDLS and CDR2 YYNGEE. This CDR3 comprises 15 residues. V was cut by 0 bases and J by 2 bases, with 8 bases left in between.

V gene TRBV11-3 combines with J gene TRBJ2-5; 9 bases fit TRBD1. Looked up from germline, CDR1 is SGHNT and CDR2 is YENEEA. Trimming removed 3 bases from V and 5 bases from J; junction bases left unmatched: 10. The CDR3 runs 16 residues. DNA for the CDR3: TGTGCCAGCAGCTTCCGGGGACAGGGAGGCGGGGAGACCCAGTACTTC. Its protein is CASSFRGQGGGETQYF.

About this clonotype itself: The junction differs from germline at one of its ends, possibly a read error. This rearrangement joins TRBV7-9 to TRBJ1-1; D gene unclear. Per germline, CDR1 SEHNR and CDR2 FQNEAQ (reference sequence). The CDR3 spans 15 residues. The CDR3 DNA sequence: TGCGCCAGCAGCCAAGATTGGGCGGTGGGCGCTGAAGCTTTCTTT. Translated, it gives CASSQDWAVGAEAFF.

The rearrangement uses TRBV2 and TRBJ2-2; the D is unclear. The ends were cut back, 1 base at V and 11 bases at J, with 8 bases in the middle. Germline lookup yields CDR1 SNHLY and CDR2 FYNNEI. This CDR3 has 12 amino acids. The CDR3 DNA follows: TGTGCCAGCAGTGAAGGCCTTACCGAGCTGTTTTTT. It yields the protein CASSEGLTELFF.

As for this clonotype: This may be a read error, as it is one base from a much larger clone. V gene TRBV7-9 combines with J gene TRBJ2-5; D call uncertain. The CDR3 runs 14 residues. The germline gives CDR1 SEHNR, CDR2 FQNEAQ (reference sequence). CDR3 sequence: CASSPPSGQETQCF. DNA of the CDR3: TGTGCCAGCAGCCCCCCTAGTGGCCAAGAGACCCAGTGCTTC.

There are many counts of this clonotype. The J gene is TRBJ1-2, the V gene TRBV9; the match to TRBD1 covers 7 bases. J gave up 6 bases and V 3 bases, and 5 bases lay outside the gene matches. The CDR3 runs to 13 residues. Germline V lookup: CDR1 SGDLS, CDR2 YYNGEE. CDR3 sequence (DNA): TGTGCCAGCAGCGGGTCAGGGGGGAATGGCTACACCTTC. It translates to CASSGSGGNGYTF.